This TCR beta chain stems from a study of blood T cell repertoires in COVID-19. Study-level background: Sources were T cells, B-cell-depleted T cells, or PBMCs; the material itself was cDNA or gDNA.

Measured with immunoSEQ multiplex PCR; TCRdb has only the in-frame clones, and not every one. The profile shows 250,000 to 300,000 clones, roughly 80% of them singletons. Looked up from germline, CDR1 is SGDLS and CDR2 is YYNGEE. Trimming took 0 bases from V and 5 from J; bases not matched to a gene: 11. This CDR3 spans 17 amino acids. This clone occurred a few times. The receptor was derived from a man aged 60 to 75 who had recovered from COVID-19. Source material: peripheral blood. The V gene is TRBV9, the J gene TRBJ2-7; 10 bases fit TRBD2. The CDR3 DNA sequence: TGTGCCAGCAGCGTAGATGGGCTAGCGGGAGTTTTGAACGAGCAGTACTTC. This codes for CASSVDGLAGVLNEQYF.